The entry that follows covers one T cell receptor (beta chain) sequence. Its antigen is still unknown. The V and J ends lost 6 bases and 8 bases respectively, with 8 bases between them. This CDR3 has 11 residues. The germline CDR1 and CDR2 sequences are KGHSH and LQKENI. The data were obtained in a study of T cell repertoires in cytomegalovirus infection. Background on the study: Matching HLA type, along with CMV infection, was indicated by public TCR beta signatures. Points from the study as a whole: Across the ex vivo response, the dominant clonotypes were HLA-C-restricted CMV-specific TCR beta clonotypes. Summed frequency of public TCR beta families distinguished CMV carriers with the relevant HLA.

TCRdb re-called the reads through MiXCR, storing one row per CDR3 protein. The profile shows 400,000 to 600,000 distinct CDR3 sequences, about two fifths of them singletons. This receptor was identified in a human donor in good health (CMV status not recorded). Some clones in this sample may be carry-over from other donors' samples. The rearrangement joins TRBV18 to TRBJ2-1; perhaps D is TRBD1 or TRBD2 (5 bases each). Source: cultured PBMCs, taken from culture after CMV antigen stimulation. The CDR3 spells CASSGDYEQFF. The CDR3 DNA is TGTGCCAGCTCGGGGGATTATGAGCAGTTCTTC.